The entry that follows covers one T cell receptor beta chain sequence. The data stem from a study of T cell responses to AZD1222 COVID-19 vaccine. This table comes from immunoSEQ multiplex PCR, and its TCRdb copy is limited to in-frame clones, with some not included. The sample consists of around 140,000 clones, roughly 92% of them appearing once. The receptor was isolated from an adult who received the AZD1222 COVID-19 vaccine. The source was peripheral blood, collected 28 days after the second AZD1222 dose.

The CDR3: CASSYGTSGKNEQFF. Here the CDR3 DNA reads TGTGCCAGCAGTTACGGGACTAGCGGGAAAAATGAGCAGTTCTTC. This rearrangement joins TRBV6-2 or TRBV6-3 to TRBJ2-1, with TRBD2 matching 13 bases. J lost 7 bases, V lost 2 bases, and 2 bases had no gene match. CDR3 length: 15 amino acids. CDR1 and CDR2 (germline): MNHEY, SVGEGT.